This TCR beta chain appears in the sequencing data of a study of blood T cell repertoires in COVID-19. The wider study: Material from acute and convalescent COVID-19 was sourced from the United States, Italy and Spain.

The germline V gene has CDR1 KGHSH and CDR2 LQKENI. V lost 2 bases, J lost 4 bases, and 16 bases lay in between. The CDR3 totals 16 residues. This clone was found once. The assay was immunoSEQ multiplex PCR, and TCRdb's table has in-frame clones only and misses some. The table records just under 150,000 clones, roughly 87% of them present only once. Sequencing used peripheral blood. V gene TRBV18 combines with J gene TRBJ2-3, with D perhaps TRBD1 (6 bases). The sequence was collected from a woman aged 45-60 years with acute or convalescent COVID-19. In DNA form, the CDR3 reads TGTGCCAGCTCACCAATGATCCAGGGGATCGCAGATACGCAGTATTTT. Translated: CASSPMIQGIADTQYF.